The text below deals with one T cell receptor beta chain. The entry originates in a study of blood T cell repertoires in COVID-19. In the original processing: Amplification of reference gene primers provided the estimated nucleated cell counts. Clones were sequenced by immunoSEQ multiplex PCR, and TCRdb holds only the in-frame ones, with some missing. V, J and clone size reflect that table, while D and trimming were determined from the DNA. Of approximately 30,000 clones in the sample, 89% were seen once. The CDR3 has 13 residues. Germline V gene data show CDR1 as KGHSH and CDR2 as LQKENI. The V end was cut by 2 bases, the J end by 6 bases, with 7 bases between.

This clonotype was obtained from a human donor in a cohort sampled during active COVID-19. Source material: peripheral blood. The rearrangement joins TRBV18 to TRBJ2-2, with D hard to call. CDR3 nucleotides: TGTGCCAGCTCACCAGGGCATGCCGGGGAGCTGTTTTTT. The encoded protein is CASSPGHAGELFF.